The rows below give T cell receptor beta chains drawn from one sample of a study of OX40 agonist ivuxolimab in advanced cancers. Here immunoSEQ multiplex PCR was the method, and the copy in TCRdb shows in-frame clones only, minus some. This table has tens of thousands of clones, 85% to 90% appearing once. The specimen was CD4+ or CD8+ T cells sorted from blood, collected in a trial of the OX40 agonist ivuxolimab. These receptor sequences come from an adult with an advanced solid tumor such as melanoma, head and neck, liver or kidney cancer. CDR3s include the opening cysteine and the closing phenylalanine or tryptophan. The D gene is left open where the match is weak. A row's size may be missing; if present it is once, few, many or a size class.

DNA: TGCGCCAGCAGCTTGGGACAGATTCTAGAGACCCAGTACTTC
CDR3: CASSLGQILETQYF
J: TRBJ2-5
D: NA
V: TRBV5-1
size: NA

DNA: TGTGCCAGCAGTGCCTTAGCGGGAGGGCAGGGCTACGAGCAGTACTTC
CDR3: CASSALAGGQGYEQYF
J: TRBJ2-7
D: TRBD2
V: TRBV6-1
size: NA

DNA: TGTGCCAGCAGTGAAGTCGGCGGAGGACTGGGCGAGCAGTACTTC
CDR3: CASSEVGGGLGEQYF
J: TRBJ2-7
D: NA
V: TRBV2
size: once

DNA: TGCAGTGCTAGAGACAGGACAGGGCAGTTCTTC
CDR3: CSARDRTGQFF
J: TRBJ2-1
D: TRBD1
V: TRBV20-1
size: NA

DNA: TGCGCCAGCAGTGAAAGAGGCGTCAATCAGCCCCAGCATTTT
CDR3: CASSERGVNQPQHF
J: TRBJ1-5
D: NA
V: TRBV10-1
size: few

DNA: TGCGCCAGCAGCCCCGACGGTAATAGCAATCAGCCCCAGCATTTT
CDR3: CASSPDGNSNQPQHF
J: TRBJ1-5
D: NA
V: TRBV5-1
size: NA

DNA: TGTGCCAGCAGCTTGGGACTAGCGCCTACAAGCTCCTACGAGCAGTACTTC
CDR3: CASSLGLAPTSSYEQYF
J: TRBJ2-7
D: TRBD2
V: TRBV5-4
size: NA

DNA: TGTGCCAGCAGCTTTCGGACTCAAGGGTTACATAATGAGCAGTTCTTC
CDR3: CASSFRTQGLHNEQFF
J: TRBJ2-1
D: NA
V: TRBV7-6
size: NA

DNA: TGTGCCAGCAGCTTACTAGCGGGCCCCTACGAGCAGTACTTC
CDR3: CASSLLAGPYEQYF
J: TRBJ2-7
D: TRBD2
V: TRBV7-3
size: NA

DNA: TGTGCCAGCAGTGACAGGGCGGCCTACGAGCAGTACTTC
CDR3: CASSDRAAYEQYF
J: TRBJ2-7
D: TRBD1
V: TRBV7-9
size: NA

DNA: TGTGCCAGCAGCTTACATGGGGGCACTGAAGCTTTCTTT
CDR3: CASSLHGGTEAFF
J: TRBJ1-1
D: NA
V: TRBV11-3
size: NA

DNA: TGTGCCAGCAGCGTAGGGGGGAAGAGTGAAAAACTGTTTTTT
CDR3: CASSVGGKSEKLFF
J: TRBJ1-4
D: NA
V: TRBV9
size: NA

DNA: TGTGCCAGCAGCCCTTCGCAGGGGCGTAATGAAAAACTGTTTTTT
CDR3: CASSPSQGRNEKLFF
J: TRBJ1-4
D: NA
V: TRBV6-5
size: NA

DNA: TGTGCCAGCAGCTTACCGGGCCTTTACTACGAGCAGTACTTC
CDR3: CASSLPGLYYEQYF
J: TRBJ2-7
D: NA
V: TRBV7-2
size: few

DNA: TGCGCCAGCAGCCGGACCGGGAACACCGGGGAGCTGTTTTTT
CDR3: CASSRTGNTGELFF
J: TRBJ2-2
D: NA
V: TRBV4-1
size: NA

DNA: TGTGCCAGCAGTGAAGCCTACCAAGAGACCCAGTACTTC
CDR3: CASSEAYQETQYF
J: TRBJ2-5
D: NA
V: TRBV6-1
size: NA

DNA: TGCAGCGTTGGGGGGGAGACCCAGTACTTC
CDR3: CSVGGETQYF
J: TRBJ2-5
D: NA
V: TRBV29-1
size: NA

DNA: TGCAGCGTTGAGGAGGACAGGGGGCTTCACTCTGGGGCCAACGTCCTGACTTTC
CDR3: CSVEEDRGLHSGANVLTF
J: TRBJ2-6
D: TRBD1
V: TRBV29-1
size: NA

DNA: TGTGCCAGCAGTTTATCTGGGCCTGAAAAACTGTTTTTT
CDR3: CASSLSGPEKLFF
J: TRBJ1-4
D: NA
V: TRBV28
size: NA

DNA: TGTGCCAGCAGTGAATGGTCAGGGAGGGGTACTGAAGCTTTCTTT
CDR3: CASSEWSGRGTEAFF
J: TRBJ1-1
D: NA
V: TRBV6-1
size: NA

DNA: TGTGCCACCCAGGTCCGTACCAGGACAGGGGGCCGCGCCATTAACAATGAGCAGTTCTTC
CDR3: CATQVRTRTGGRAINNEQFF
J: TRBJ2-1
D: TRBD1
V: TRBV19
size: NA

DNA: TGTGCCAGCAGTTTATCACCCCAATACCAGCATTTT
CDR3: CASSLSPQYQHF
J: TRBJ1-5
D: NA
V: TRBV28
size: once

DNA: TGCAGCGTTGGACAGAAGGTTGAGACCCAGTACTTC
CDR3: CSVGQKVETQYF
J: TRBJ2-5
D: NA
V: TRBV29-1
size: NA

DNA: TGCAGTGTTGTGCATGAGCAGTTCTTC
CDR3: CSVVHEQFF
J: TRBJ2-1
D: NA
V: TRBV20-1
size: NA

DNA: TGTGCCAGCAAGCTAACTAGCGGAGGGGGTACGCAGTATTTT
CDR3: CASKLTSGGGTQYF
J: TRBJ2-3
D: TRBD2
V: TRBV27
size: NA

DNA: TGTGCCAGTAGTTTGGGACGGGGGTACCAAGAGACCCAGTACTTC
CDR3: CASSLGRGYQETQYF
J: TRBJ2-5
D: NA
V: TRBV19
size: NA

DNA: TGTGCCAGCAGCGCCACGACCCAAGAGACCCAGTACTTC
CDR3: CASSATTQETQYF
J: TRBJ2-5
D: NA
V: TRBV9
size: NA

DNA: TGTGCTAGTGGTTTATCCGGATCCGGGGAGCTGTTTTTT
CDR3: CASGLSGSGELFF
J: TRBJ2-2
D: NA
V: TRBV12-5
size: NA

DNA: TGTGCCAGCGGGACTAGCGTCTCCAATGAGCAGTTCTTC
CDR3: CASGTSVSNEQFF
J: TRBJ2-1
D: TRBD2
V: TRBV7-3
size: NA

DNA: TGCGCCAGCAGCCTCATCAGAGGGAGGGATGGCAATCAGCCCCAGCATTTT
CDR3: CASSLIRGRDGNQPQHF
J: TRBJ1-5
D: NA
V: TRBV4-1
size: NA

DNA: TGTGCCAGCAGCGAGGAGGGGACCTCGACTGAAGCTTTCTTT
CDR3: CASSEEGTSTEAFF
J: TRBJ1-1
D: NA
V: TRBV5-4
size: NA

DNA: TGTGCCAGCAGTCTAAGGACAGGGGTCTATGCTCAGCCCCAGCATTTT
CDR3: CASSLRTGVYAQPQHF
J: TRBJ1-5
D: TRBD1
V: TRBV28
size: NA

DNA: TGTGCCAGCAGGGGGGGTTACAATGAGCAGTTCTTC
CDR3: CASRGGYNEQFF
J: TRBJ2-1
D: NA
V: TRBV27
size: NA

DNA: TGTGCCAGCAATTCACAGGGGGTGGCCGGGGAGCTGTTTTTT
CDR3: CASNSQGVAGELFF
J: TRBJ2-2
D: TRBD1
V: TRBV2
size: NA

DNA: TGTGCTAGTGGTTTGGTAGATACGCAGTATTTT
CDR3: CASGLVDTQYF
J: TRBJ2-3
D: NA
V: TRBV12-5
size: NA

DNA: TGTGCCAGCAGTCCAGCTAGCGCTAGCACCTACGAGCAGTACTTC
CDR3: CASSPASASTYEQYF
J: TRBJ2-7
D: NA
V: TRBV28
size: NA

DNA: TGTGCCAGCATTGGACTAGCGGGCCGGCGGTTGTACAATGAGCAGTTCTTC
CDR3: CASIGLAGRRLYNEQFF
J: TRBJ2-1
D: TRBD2
V: TRBV2
size: NA

DNA: TGTGCCAGCAGCTTAGGGGCTAGCGGGAAAGAGACCCAGTACTTC
CDR3: CASSLGASGKETQYF
J: TRBJ2-5
D: TRBD2
V: TRBV7-9
size: NA

DNA: TGTGCCAGCAGTCAATTCCTCTCTAGCACAGATACGCAGTATTTT
CDR3: CASSQFLSSTDTQYF
J: TRBJ2-3
D: NA
V: TRBV4-2
size: NA

DNA: TGTGCCAGCAGCAAGGGGACTAGCGCCCGCAATGAGCAGTTCTTC
CDR3: CASSKGTSARNEQFF
J: TRBJ2-1
D: NA
V: TRBV21-1
size: NA

DNA: TGTGCCAGCAGCTTAGGGGGGGCGCCGGGTCAGCCCCAGCATTTT
CDR3: CASSLGGAPGQPQHF
J: TRBJ1-5
D: NA
V: TRBV11-2
size: NA

DNA: TGTGCCAGCAGCGTAGGTTGGTCGAGCTCCTACGAGCAGTACTTC
CDR3: CASSVGWSSSYEQYF
J: TRBJ2-7
D: NA
V: TRBV9
size: NA

DNA: TGTGCCAGCAGCTCGGGACTAGCTAAGAGCAATGAGCAGTTCTTC
CDR3: CASSSGLAKSNEQFF
J: TRBJ2-1
D: TRBD2
V: TRBV11-2
size: NA

DNA: TGCGCCAGCATAAGGACTAGCGAGACCAATGAGCAGTTCTTC
CDR3: CASIRTSETNEQFF
J: TRBJ2-1
D: TRBD2
V: TRBV5-1
size: NA

DNA: TGTGCCAGCAGTTTACCTAGCGGATTCACCGGGGAGCTGTTTTTT
CDR3: CASSLPSGFTGELFF
J: TRBJ2-2
D: TRBD2
V: TRBV28
size: NA

DNA: TGTGCCAGCAGTTTAGGACTAGCCGGGAGGGGCATTCAGTACTTC
CDR3: CASSLGLAGRGIQYF
J: TRBJ2-4
D: TRBD2
V: TRBV27
size: NA

DNA: TGTGCCAGCAGCCGGACAGGAAATGGCTACACCTTC
CDR3: CASSRTGNGYTF
J: TRBJ1-2
D: TRBD1
V: TRBV6-1
size: NA

DNA: TGCGCCAGCAGCCGGAGGTGGACAGAGACCCAGTACTTC
CDR3: CASSRRWTETQYF
J: TRBJ2-5
D: NA
V: TRBV5-1
size: few

DNA: TGCAGTGCTCTTGACAGACGAGGCTACACCTTC
CDR3: CSALDRRGYTF
J: TRBJ1-2
D: NA
V: TRBV20-1
size: NA